This T cell receptor beta chain was found in a study of early T cells in non-severe SARS-CoV-2 infection. Study as a whole: Bulk RNA isolated from unsorted whole blood underwent sequencing; chains were not paired.

J was trimmed by 0 bases and V by 3 bases; bases with no gene match: 2. CDR3 length: 14 amino acids. Germline V gives CDR1 SGHRS, CDR2 YFSETQ. This clonotype was counted many times. Unique molecular identifiers were affixed to single, distinct cDNA molecules. TCRdb re-derived calls from the 5' RACE reads in MiXCR, one entry per CDR3 protein. The profile shows some 42,000 distinct CDR3 sequences, approximately 5.9% of them singletons. The chain joins TRBV5-1 to TRBJ1-1; the match to TRBD1 covers 7 bases. Specimen: whole blood, collected at baseline. The clonotype originates from an adult who was a healthcare worker with PCR-confirmed SARS-CoV-2 infection or an uninfected control (not recorded which). CDR3 bases: TGCGCCAGCAGCTGGGGACAGATGAACACTGAAGCTTTCTTT. Residues: CASSWGQMNTEAFF.